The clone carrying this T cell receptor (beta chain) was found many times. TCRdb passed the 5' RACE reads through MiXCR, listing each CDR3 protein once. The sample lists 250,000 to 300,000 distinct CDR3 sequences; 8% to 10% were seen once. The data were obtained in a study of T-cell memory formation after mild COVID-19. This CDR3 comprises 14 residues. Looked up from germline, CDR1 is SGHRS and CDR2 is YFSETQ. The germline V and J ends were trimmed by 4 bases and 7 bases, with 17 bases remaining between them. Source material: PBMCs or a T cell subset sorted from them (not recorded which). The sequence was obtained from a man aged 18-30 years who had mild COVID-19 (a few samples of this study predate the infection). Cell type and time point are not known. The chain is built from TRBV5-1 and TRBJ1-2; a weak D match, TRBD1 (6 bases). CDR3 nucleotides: TGCGCCAGCAGCGTAACATCGGGGGGCCGTGGCTACACCTTC. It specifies CASSVTSGGRGYTF.